This T cell receptor (beta chain) was found in a study of blood T cell repertoires in COVID-19. The overall study: Sites across the United States, Italy and Spain contributed samples from acute and convalescent COVID-19. In each case, the material was cDNA or gDNA derived from T cells, B-cell-depleted T cells, or PBMCs.

Source study methods: Cell counts per sample came from amplifying reference gene primers. TCRdb keeps only in-frame clones here, not all; method: immunoSEQ multiplex PCR. V and J calls and clone size are given by that table; D and trimming were obtained from the DNA. Altogether approximately 100,000 clones are present, roughly 80% being singletons, with the ten largest covering roughly 3.3%. The CDR3 is made up of 14 amino acids. The ends were cut back, 5 bases at V and 1 base at J, with 9 bases in the middle. Germline CDR1 reads MNHNY; CDR2 reads SVGAGI (reference sequence). This clonotype was obtained from a woman older than 75 with active or convalescent COVID-19. Sequenced: peripheral blood. The rearrangement links TRBV6-6 to TRBJ1-5; TRBD1 is a possible D gene (5 bases). CDR3 residues: CASSNKGSNQPQHF. CDR3 nucleotides: TGTGCCAGCAGTAACAAGGGGAGCAATCAGCCCCAGCATTTT.